This TCR beta chain was captured by sequencing in a study of blood T cell repertoires in COVID-19. From germline, CDR1 is SGHNT and CDR2 YYREEE (reference sequence). Trimming removed 2 bases from V and 4 bases from J; junction bases left unmatched: 17. CDR3 length: 19 amino acids. This clone was counted between two and nine times. Original handling: Reference gene primer amplification gave nucleated cell count estimates. Only in-frame clones appear in the TCRdb table, and some are missing; sequencing was by immunoSEQ multiplex PCR. V and J calls and clone size are those listed in that table; D and trimming were worked out from the DNA. Among hundreds of thousands of clones, approximately 90% were seen once, and the ten largest hold about 0.95%. Ages ranged from about 18 to 90 years, with residence in approximately 23 US areas. Clinical histories supplied by participants themselves formed the basis of cohort assignment. During the 2 weeks before they entered the study, exposed participants had met someone with a PCR-confirmed or clinician-diagnosed COVID-19 case.

V is TRBV5-4 and J is TRBJ1-1; the match to TRBD1 covers 10 bases. Sequenced input: PBMCs or T cells enriched from blood (not recorded which). The TCR originated in a man between 45 and 60 years old who had been exposed to COVID-19. The CDR3 reads CASSFQEPWTGGRGTEAFF. CDR3 nucleotides: TGTGCCAGCAGCTTCCAAGAGCCTTGGACAGGGGGAAGGGGCACTGAAGCTTTCTTT.